These 28 T cell receptor beta chains were all obtained from the same sample, sequenced in a study of shared clonotypes between healthy human individuals. Clones were read by immunoSEQ multiplex PCR, and TCRdb kept only the in-frame ones, dropping some. The sample lists about 490,000 clones; around 80% were seen once. The specimen was PBMCs. These receptors all stem from a woman between 35 and 50 years old in good health. Some clones in this sample may be carry-over from other donors' samples.

The J gene is TRBJ2-5, the V gene TRBV5-1; 8 positions match TRBD1. CDR1 and CDR2 from the germline V gene are SGHRS and YFSETQ. With V trimmed by 7 bases and J by 5 bases, 7 bases remained unmatched. The CDR3 runs 13 residues. The DNA of the CDR3 is TGCGCCAGCTACCAGGGGGCGTCGGAGACCCAGTACTTC. As protein: CASYQGASETQYF.

The chain joins TRBV28 to TRBJ1-2; possible D gene TRBD1, 5 bases. The CDR3 contains 14 residues. Trimming pared 4 bases from V and 7 bases from J, leaving 16 bases between. Germline V gives CDR1 MDHEN, CDR2 SYDVKM. CDR3 sequence reads: CASSWLTQGSGYTF. The CDR3 DNA reads as TGTGCCAGCAGTTGGCTGACCCAGGGAAGTGGCTACACCTTC.

V and J are TRBV7-8 and TRBJ2-1, with D maybe TRBD1 (6 bases). Looked up from germline, CDR1 is SGHVS and CDR2 is FQNEAQ. The CDR3 length is 13 residues. V was cut by 5 bases and J by 4 bases, with 9 bases left in between. Here the CDR3 reads CASSVDRYNEQFF. CDR3 in DNA: TGTGCCAGCAGCGTCGACAGGTACAATGAGCAGTTCTTC. The variable domain in full, completed from reference TRBV7-8 and TRBJ2-1, reads GAGVSQSPRYKVAKRGQDVALRCDPISGHVSLFWYQQALGQGPEFLTYFQNEAQLDKSGLPSDRFFAERPEGSVSTLKIQRTQQEDSAVYLCASSVDRYNEQFFGPGTRLTVL.

The chain recombines TRBV5-1 with TRBJ2-7, with a tentative D call TRBD2 (5 bases). CDR1 and CDR2 (germline): SGHRS, YFSETQ. This CDR3 spans 15 amino acids. Between the trimmed V and J ends, which lost 4 bases and 6 bases, there was a span of 20 bases. CDR3 DNA sequence: TGCGCCAGCAGCACCACCAGACGGGGAATGAGCGAGCAGTACTTC. Translation gives CASSTTRRGMSEQYF.

The V call is TRBV7-3, the J call TRBJ2-6, with D maybe TRBD1 (5 bases). From germline, CDR1 is SGHTA and CDR2 FQGTGA. The CDR3 is 18 residues long. V was clipped by 1 base and J by 0 bases, with 13 bases between them. The CDR3 spells CASSLMATANSGANVLTF. The CDR3 DNA reads TGTGCCAGCAGCTTAATGGCGACAGCCAACTCTGGGGCCAACGTCCTGACTTTC. The variable domain in full, with the rest retrieved from reference TRBV7-3 and TRBJ2-6, is GAGVSQTPSNKVTEKGKYVELRCDPISGHTALYWYRQSLGQGPEFLIYFQGTGAADDSGLPNDRFFAVRPEGSVSTLKIQRTERGDSAVYLCASSLMATANSGANVLTFGAGSRLTVL.

The chain is built from TRBV10-3 and TRBJ1-2, with unresolved D. Trimming removed 0 bases at V and 5 bases at J, with 7 bases between. The CDR3 totals 13 residues. Germline V gives CDR1 ENHRY, CDR2 SYGVKD. In DNA, the CDR3 is TGTGCCATCAGTGAGTCCCCAGATTATGGCTACACCTTC. It codes for CAISESPDYGYTF.

The rearrangement links TRBV21-1 to TRBJ2-2. TRBV21-1 is flagged as a pseudogene. The CDR3 sequence is 16 residues long. The CDR3 DNA is TGTGCCAGCAGCAGAGTTCGTGAAGGAAGCACCGGGGAGCTGTTTTTT. This sequence encodes CASSRVREGSTGELFF.

Regarding this clone: Within the sample, other DNA sequences also encode this same CDR3. The V call is TRBV5-1, the J call TRBJ1-1; tentative D call: TRBD1 (5 bases). V was cut by 2 bases and J by 2 bases, with 7 bases left in between. The CDR3 runs to 13 residues. Germline CDR1 SGHRS, CDR2 YFSETQ. CDR3 DNA sequence: TGCGCCAGCAGCTTAACAGGTAACACTGAAGCTTTCTTT. Its translation: CASSLTGNTEAFF. The full variable domain, its missing parts supplied by reference TRBV5-1 and TRBJ1-1, is KAGVTQTPRYLIKTRGQQVTLSCSPISGHRSVSWYQQTPGQGLQFLFEYFSETQRNKGNFPGRFSGRQFSNSRSEMNVSTLELGDSALYLCASSLTGNTEAFFGQGTRLTVV.

The chain employs TRBV7-3 and TRBJ2-2; perhaps TRBD2 as D (6 bases). The CDR3 is made up of 15 amino acids. The V and J ends lost 1 base and 1 base respectively, with 7 bases between them. Germline V CDR1 and CDR2: SGHTA, FQGTGA. The CDR3 protein is CASSLSGMNTGELFF. The CDR3 nucleotides read TGTGCCAGCAGCTTAAGCGGGATGAACACCGGGGAGCTGTTTTTT.

J is TRBJ1-5 and V is TRBV20-1, with a weak D call TRBD1 (6 bases). V was clipped by 6 bases and J by 10 bases, with 10 bases between them. The germline V gene encodes CDR1 DFQATT and CDR2 SNEGSKA (reference sequence). The CDR3 covers 10 residues. The CDR3 DNA reads TGCAGTGCGCAGGGGTTCCCCCAGCATTTT. Protein sequence: CSAQGFPQHF.

The chain has TRBV28 and TRBJ2-3; 9 nucleotides match TRBD2. V gave up 5 bases and J gave up 0 bases; unmatched junction bases: 0. The CDR3 is made up of 14 amino acids. In germline, CDR1 is MDHEN, CDR2 SYDVKM. The DNA of the CDR3 is TGTGCCAGCAGTACTAGCGGGAGCACAGATACGCAGTATTTT. This gives the protein CASSTSGSTDTQYF. Variable domain in full (rest from reference TRBV28 and TRBJ2-3): DVKVTQSSRYLVKRTGEKVFLECVQDMDHENMFWYRQDPGLGLRLIYFSYDVKMKEKGDIPEGYSVSREKKERFSLILESASTNQTSMYLCASSTSGSTDTQYFGPGTRLTVL.

The chain has TRBV7-3 and TRBJ2-1; 10 bases are shared with TRBD2. With V trimmed by 5 bases and J by 5 bases, 6 bases remained unmatched. The CDR3 has 15 amino acids. From germline, CDR1 is SGHTA and CDR2 FQGTGA. The chain's CDR3 is CASSPGLARNNEQFF. CDR3 nucleotides: TGTGCCAGCAGCCCGGGACTAGCGAGAAACAATGAGCAGTTCTTC.

This sequence joins TRBV10-3 and TRBJ1-5; D is ambiguous. Germline loops: CDR1 ENHRY, CDR2 SYGVKD. CDR3 length equals 15 residues. Trimming pared 0 bases from V and 0 bases from J, leaving 6 bases between. CDR3 region: CAISESLYSNQPQHF. CDR3 in DNA: TGTGCCATCAGTGAGTCCCTATATAGCAATCAGCCCCAGCATTTT.

This clone was seen once. The chain carries TRBV5-1 and TRBJ1-1; no reliable D call. The CDR3 length is 14 residues. The V end lost 6 bases, the J end lost 5 bases, and 17 bases lay between the germline ends. The germline V gene encodes CDR1 SGHRS and CDR2 YFSETQ. CDR3 in amino acids: CASTKVGRKTEAFF. The CDR3 DNA reads as TGCGCCAGCACTAAAGTAGGGCGGAAGACTGAAGCTTTCTTT.

This chain joins TRBV29-1 and TRBJ1-1; D ambiguous. The germline CDR1 and CDR2 sequences are SQVTM and ANQGSEA. V was shortened by 7 bases and J by 4 bases, with 10 bases between the two germline ends. The CDR3 runs 11 residues. The CDR3 spells CSGILFTEAFF. CDR3 bases: TGCAGCGGAATCCTTTTCACTGAAGCTTTCTTT.

The CDR3 loop reads CASSPGSGSVEQYF. CDR3 nucleotide sequence: TGTGCCAGCTCACCGGGTAGCGGGAGTGTAGAGCAGTACTTC. This chain links TRBV18 with TRBJ2-7; 9 bases match TRBD2. Trimming took 3 bases from V and 7 from J; bases not matched to a gene: 7. The CDR3 covers 14 residues. Germline CDR1 KGHSH, CDR2 LQKENI.

The rearrangement links TRBV5-4 to TRBJ2-1; 8 bases are shared with TRBD2. Germline CDR1 SGHNT, CDR2 YYREEE (reference sequence). This CDR3 has 15 amino acids. With 2 bases clipped from V and 12 bases from J, the junction kept 13 bases outside the gene matches. DNA of the CDR3: TGTGCCAGCAGCTTTCCCGGGACTAGTGGGGGCGGGCAGTTCTTC. This translates into CASSFPGTSGGGQFF. The full variable domain, with the rest looked up from reference TRBV5-4 and TRBJ2-1, is ETGVTQSPTHLIKTRGQQVTLRCSSQSGHNTVSWYQQALGQGPQFIFQYYREEENGRGNFPPRFSGLQFPNYSSELNVNALELDDSALYLCASSFPGTSGGGQFFGPGTRLTVL.

A word on this clone: Given a far larger clone just one base away, this is likely a sequencing read error. The chain links TRBV30 to TRBJ2-7, with D perhaps matching TRBD2 (5 bases). CDR3 size: 13 residues. Germline loops: CDR1 GTSNPN, CDR2 SVGIG (reference sequence). The CDR3 DNA follows: TGTGCCCGGAGTGTCCCGGAGGCCTACGAGCAGTACTTC. Translated: CARSVPEAYEQYF.

The V gene is TRBV5-1, the J gene TRBJ2-7; TRBD1 matches 8 bases. The V gene end was trimmed by 0 bases and the J gene end by 4 bases; junction bases not matched to a gene: 3. CDR3 length: 14 residues. The germline CDR1 and CDR2 sequences are SGHRS and YFSETQ. The CDR3: CASSLAGQGYEQYF. CDR3 coding DNA: TGCGCCAGCAGCTTGGCCGGACAGGGATACGAGCAGTACTTC. The full variable domain, in which reference TRBV5-1 and TRBJ2-7 provide the parts outside the CDR3, is KAGVTQTPRYLIKTRGQQVTLSCSPISGHRSVSWYQQTPGQGLQFLFEYFSETQRNKGNFPGRFSGRQFSNSRSEMNVSTLELGDSALYLCASSLAGQGYEQYFGPGTRLTVT.

This chain uses TRBV7-8 with TRBJ2-3, with 7 positions matching TRBD2. CDR1 SGHVS and CDR2 FQNEAQ come from the germline V gene. Trimming took 7 bases from V and 2 from J; bases not matched to a gene: 3. CDR3 length: 13 residues. CDR3 region: CASTGGTTDTQYF. The CDR3 DNA reads TGTGCCAGCACGGGGGGTACCACAGATACGCAGTATTTT.

Here the CDR3 DNA reads TGTGCCAGCAGCTTATTCGGTGGCCAGAACCACCAAGAGACCCAGTACTTC. It codes for CASSLFGGQNHQETQYF. The V gene is TRBV7-8, the J gene TRBJ2-5; no clear D gene. The CDR3 totals 17 residues. V lost 2 bases to trimming and J lost 0 bases, with 16 bases between them. Germline V lookup: CDR1 SGHVS, CDR2 FQNEAQ. Supplemented by reference TRBV7-8 and TRBJ2-5, the full variable domain reads GAGVSQSPRYKVAKRGQDVALRCDPISGHVSLFWYQQALGQGPEFLTYFQNEAQLDKSGLPSDRFFAERPEGSVSTLKIQRTQQEDSAVYLCASSLFGGQNHQETQYFGPGTRLLVL.

The V gene is TRBV6-1, the J gene TRBJ2-5; D is ambiguous. CDR3 length: 13 amino acids. The V and J ends lost 2 bases and 5 bases respectively, with 9 bases between them. Germline CDR1 reads MNHNS; CDR2 reads SASEGT. The CDR3 DNA follows: TGTGCCAGCAGTGAACGTAGTCGGGAGACCCAGTACTTC. It translates to CASSERSRETQYF.

The chain carries TRBV28 and TRBJ1-1; weak D call: TRBD1 (6 bases). Germline-derived CDR1 and CDR2 are MDHEN and SYDVKM. V gave up 1 base and J gave up 4 bases, with 10 bases separating them. The CDR3 is 14 amino acids. CDR3 DNA sequence: TGTGCCAGCAGTTTATTATGGGGGGCCACTGAAGCTTTCTTT. This gives the protein CASSLLWGATEAFF.

This rearrangement joins TRBV9 to TRBJ2-3; D not certain. Germline V gene sequence: CDR1 SGDLS, CDR2 YYNGEE. V dropped 1 base and J dropped 3 bases, with 9 bases sitting between them. The length of the CDR3 is 14 residues. The DNA for the CDR3 is TGTGCCAGCAGCGTACAGGATCGGACAGATACGCAGTATTTT. Amino acids: CASSVQDRTDTQYF.

On this clone: Since a much larger clone is just one base distant, this may be a read error. This sequence joins TRBV6-1 and TRBJ2-7; D is perhaps TRBD1 (5 bases). The V end was cut by 1 base, the J end by 2 bases, with 6 bases between. The CDR3 is made up of 13 amino acids. Germline assignment: CDR1 MNHNS and CDR2 SASEGT. CDR3 nucleotide sequence: TGTGCCAGCAGTGAAGGGGGCCCCTACGAGCAGTACTTC. Translating gives CASSEGGPYEQYF.

This clone was seen just once. The J gene is TRBJ2-5, the V gene TRBV29-1; TRBD2 is a possible D gene (5 bases). Germline assignment: CDR1 SQVTM and CDR2 ANQGSEA. This CDR3 has 13 residues. Trimming left V 5 bases short and J 2 bases short, with 12 bases between. DNA for the CDR3: TGCAGCGTTTCAAGCGGATTACAAGAGACCCAGTACTTC. Translation: CSVSSGLQETQYF. The full variable domain, completed using reference TRBV29-1 and TRBJ2-5, is SAVISQKPSRDICQRGTSLTIQCQVDSQVTMMFWYRQQPGQSLTLIATANQGSEATYESGFVIDKFPISRPNLTFSTLTVSNMSPEDSSIYLCSVSSGLQETQYFGPGTRLLVL.

The V gene is TRBV5-1, the J gene TRBJ2-5; D not certain. Trimming cost V 4 bases and J 0 bases, with 4 bases left between them. The CDR3 sequence is 12 residues long. Germline V gene data show CDR1 as SGHRS and CDR2 as YFSETQ. The CDR3 protein is CASSANQETQYF. The CDR3 DNA follows: TGCGCCAGCAGCGCCAACCAAGAGACCCAGTACTTC.

J is TRBJ2-3 and V is TRBV6-5, with D perhaps TRBD1 (6 bases). V lost 6 bases to trimming and J lost 12 bases, with 13 bases between them. The CDR3 is 11 residues long. Germline values: CDR1 MNHEY, CDR2 SVGAGI. CDR3 loop: CASSGQHSQYF. The CDR3 DNA sequence: TGTGCCAGCAGCGGACAGCACTCCCAGTATTTT.